This T cell receptor (beta chain) was recovered during a study of blood T cell repertoires in COVID-19 (TCRdb year 2020). In terms of the full investigation: Samples covering the acute and convalescent phases of COVID-19 were provided by collaborators in the United States, Italy and Spain. The sample metadata nearly always contained a de-identified subject ID, COVID-19 status, age in years and sex. Subjects who had been exposed to COVID-19, were actively infected with it, or had recovered from it provided the deeply sampled blood TCRbeta repertoires that made up the dataset. The repertoires were made available in a free public database intended to serve as a resource for research on the immune response to SARS-CoV-2. The prospective study material was composed of cDNA or gDNA derived from T cells, B-cell-depleted T cells, or PBMCs. The samples were drawn from the first 160 participants of the ongoing ImmuneRACE study and from roughly 1,300 subjects provided by 6 global collaborators. HLA class I and class II types, where available, came from metadata supplied by the sample provider rather than from assay-based typing.

The immunoSEQ Assay, a bias-controlled multiplex PCR, was used to amplify TCRbeta CDR3 regions from genomic DNA. In the authors' own workflow: Nucleated cell counts per sample were estimated from amplification of reference gene primers within the assay. To quantify the absolute abundance of each unique TCRbeta CDR3 rearrangement, sequence reads were collapsed and filtered. For each sample, productive Simpson clonality was calculated by taking the square root of Simpson's diversity index across productive rearrangements. TCRdb limited this immuneACCESS table to in-frame rearrangements with V and J called. A share of clones is missing; checked studies link under half to unresolved V genes, and the rest is unexplained. Clonal size and the V and J genes are those of that table, whereas D and trimming came from the DNA. The sample table records about 240,000 clones; about 83% of these occur just once. The top ten hold 5.5% of the sample.

As to this clone: It lacks a known antigen. Qualities for individual bases were not recorded, and no much larger clone is one base off.

Trimmed from V: 5 bases; trimmed from J: 1 base; junction bases lacking a gene match: 6. The CDR3 spans 17 residues, from the cysteine through the phenylalanine. CDR3 DNA only is kept here, 51 bases in frame from base 1. According to the germline V gene, CDR1 reads KGHSH and CDR2 reads LQKENI. Each collaborating institution followed its own protocols to collect whole blood in K2EDTA tubes. Collaborator samples were shipped for TCRbeta analysis as frozen whole blood, isolated PBMCs, or DNA extracted from either sample type. General study outcomes and caveats: The amount of clinical and demographic metadata varied by source and participant and was provided uncurated.

This chain is built from TRBV18 and TRBJ2-2; a stretch of 11 junction bases matches TRBD1. The specimen was peripheral blood. This sequence originates from a human donor in a cohort sampled during active COVID-19. The DNA reads TGTGCCAGCTCATCTTCCGGGACAGGGGGGAACACCGGGGAGCTGTTTTTT. It translates as CASSSSGTGGNTGELFF.